A single sample is the source of the 9 T cell receptor beta chains below, sequenced in a study of CD8+CD57+ T cells in acquired aplastic anemia. The template used for profiling TCR beta VDJ and CDR3 was genomic DNA. MiXCR, applied by TCRdb to the reads, yields one record per CDR3 protein. The sample includes roughly 290,000 distinct CDR3 sequences, 56% of them seen just once. All patients picked for sequencing had shown, by flow cytometry, an expansion of CD8+CD57+ cells. Sequenced: sorted CD4+, CD8+, or CD8+CD57+ T cells (not recorded which) from PBMCs. The receptors stem from a human donor with aplastic anemia.

This clonotype was recorded many times. The chain combines TRBV6-2 or TRBV6-3 with TRBJ2-7; D remains ambiguous. The ends were cut back, 2 bases at V and 7 bases at J, with 12 bases in the middle. In germline, CDR1 is MNHEY, CDR2 SVGEGT. The CDR3 contains 13 residues. The CDR3 loop is CASSYVRPGEQYF. The CDR3 coding sequence is TGTGCCAGCAGTTACGTGCGCCCCGGGGAGCAGTACTTC.

The chain uses TRBV20-1 and TRBJ2-7; 8 bases fit TRBD2. The ends lost 3 bases at V and 7 bases at J; junction bases unmatched: 11. The CDR3 consists of 14 residues. From germline, CDR1 is DFQATT and CDR2 SNEGSKA (reference sequence). As DNA, the CDR3 is TGCAGTGCTAGGGGTACTAGCGGTGAGTGGGAGCAGTACTTC. This codes for CSARGTSGEWEQYF.

The chain recombines TRBV20-1 with TRBJ1-5, with D hard to call. The CDR3 is made up of 12 amino acids. Germline values: CDR1 DFQATT, CDR2 SNEGSKA (reference sequence). Trimming cost V 0 bases and J 5 bases, with 5 bases left between them. In DNA, the CDR3 is TGCAGTGCTAGAGACTTCGATCAGCCCCAGCATTTT. Its translation: CSARDFDQPQHF.

The rearrangement joins TRBV6-5 to TRBJ1-2; 8 bases match TRBD1. V shed 2 bases and J 4 bases; nucleotides not matched to a gene: 0. Germline V gene data show CDR1 as MNHEY and CDR2 as SVGAGI. CDR3 length equals 13 residues. CDR3 residues: CASSYQGAYGYTF. The CDR3, as DNA: TGTGCCAGCAGTTACCAGGGGGCCTATGGCTACACCTTC.

This clonotype is a singleton in its sample. The chain has TRBV7-9 and TRBJ2-5; D possibly corresponds to TRBD2 (7 bases). Germline CDR1 reads SEHNR; CDR2 reads FQNEAQ (reference sequence). CDR3 length: 15 residues. V was clipped by 0 bases and J by 3 bases, with 11 bases between them. The CDR3 sequence: CASSLAGGAKETQYF. The CDR3, as DNA: TGTGCCAGCAGCTTAGCTGGGGGGGCAAAAGAGACCCAGTACTTC.

The chain couples TRBV19 to TRBJ2-5, with D perhaps matching TRBD2 (5 bases). Trimming pared 3 bases from V and 2 bases from J, leaving 10 bases between. Per the germline V gene, CDR1 is LNHDA and CDR2 is SQIVND (reference sequence). The CDR3 contains 14 residues. The CDR3 DNA reads TGTGCCAGTAGTATGCTAGCAAGGCAAGAGACCCAGTACTTC. Amino acid sequence: CASSMLARQETQYF.

This clonotype has a count of ten or more. A much larger clone is a single base away; this may be a read error. The rearrangement joins TRBV9 to TRBJ1-6; possible D gene TRBD1, 6 bases. CDR3 length: 13 residues. Germline lookup yields CDR1 SGDLS and CDR2 YYNGEE. Trimming removed 0 bases at V and 14 bases at J, with 12 bases between. CDR3 region: CASSVAGGDTLHF. CDR3 in DNA: TGTGCCAGCAGCGTAGCGGGGGGGGACACCCTCCACTTT.

Of note for this clonotype: The conserved phenylalanine or tryptophan is not found at the CDR3 terminus, so this likely reflects a read error. J is TRBJ1-1 and V is TRBV5-1; D may be TRBD1 (5 bases). In germline, CDR1 is SGHRS, CDR2 YFSETQ. This CDR3 has 14 amino acids. Trimming left V 3 bases short and J 0 bases short, with 9 bases between. The CDR3 bases are TGCGCCAGCAGCTGGGGCGGTGTGAACACTGAAGCTTTCCTT. As protein: CASSWGGVNTEAFL.

This clonotype was seen many times. The V call is TRBV6-6, the J call TRBJ1-2; D is unclear. Between the trimmed V and J ends, which lost 6 bases and 13 bases, there was a span of 12 bases. Germline CDR1 reads MNHNY; CDR2 reads SVGAGI (reference sequence). The CDR3 loop spans 10 amino acids. Here the CDR3 DNA reads TGTGCCAGCAGCTCGTCTTTCTTCACCTTC. Amino acid sequence: CASSSSFFTF.